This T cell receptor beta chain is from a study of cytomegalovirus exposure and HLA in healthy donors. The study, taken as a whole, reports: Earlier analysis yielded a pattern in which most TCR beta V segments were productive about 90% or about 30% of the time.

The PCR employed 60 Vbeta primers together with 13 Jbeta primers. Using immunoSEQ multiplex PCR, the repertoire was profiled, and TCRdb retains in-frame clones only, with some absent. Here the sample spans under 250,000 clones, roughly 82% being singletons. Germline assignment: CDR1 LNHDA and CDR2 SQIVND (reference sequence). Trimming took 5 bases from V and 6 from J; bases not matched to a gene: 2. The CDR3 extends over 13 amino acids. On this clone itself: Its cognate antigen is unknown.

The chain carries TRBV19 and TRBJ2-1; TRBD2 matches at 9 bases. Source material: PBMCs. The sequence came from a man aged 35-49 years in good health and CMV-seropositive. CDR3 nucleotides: TGTGCCAGTAGTGCGGGACTAGCCAATGAGCAGTTCTTC. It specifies CASSAGLANEQFF.